This T cell receptor beta chain was found in a study of control samples from healthy donors and cancer patients. Measured with immunoSEQ multiplex PCR; TCRdb has only the in-frame clones, and not every one. The sample includes about 94,000 clones, just over 90% of them seen just once. The CDR3 is made up of 13 amino acids. V gave up 5 bases and J gave up 8 bases, with 10 bases separating them. Germline V gene lookup returns CDR1 LNHDA and CDR2 SQIVND (reference sequence). This TCR derives from a woman in her late teens or twenties in good health. The sequenced sample consisted of blood. The rearrangement links TRBV19 to TRBJ1-6; D is unclear. The CDR3 region is CASSWSVDSPLHF. CDR3 bases: TGTGCCAGTAGTTGGTCAGTAGATTCACCCCTCCACTTT.